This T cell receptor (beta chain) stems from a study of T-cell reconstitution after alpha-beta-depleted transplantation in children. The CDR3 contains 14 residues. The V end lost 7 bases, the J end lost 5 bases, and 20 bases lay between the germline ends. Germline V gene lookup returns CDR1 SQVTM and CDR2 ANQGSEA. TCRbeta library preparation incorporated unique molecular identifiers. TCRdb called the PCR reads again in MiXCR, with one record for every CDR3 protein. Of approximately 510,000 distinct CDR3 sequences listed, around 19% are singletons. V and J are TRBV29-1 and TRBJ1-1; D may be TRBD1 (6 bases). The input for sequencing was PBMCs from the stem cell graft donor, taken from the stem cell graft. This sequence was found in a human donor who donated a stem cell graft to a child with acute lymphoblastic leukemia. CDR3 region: CSGRGGGLGTEAFF. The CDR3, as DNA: TGCAGCGGTCGAGGGGGGGGCTTGGGAACTGAAGCTTTCTTT.